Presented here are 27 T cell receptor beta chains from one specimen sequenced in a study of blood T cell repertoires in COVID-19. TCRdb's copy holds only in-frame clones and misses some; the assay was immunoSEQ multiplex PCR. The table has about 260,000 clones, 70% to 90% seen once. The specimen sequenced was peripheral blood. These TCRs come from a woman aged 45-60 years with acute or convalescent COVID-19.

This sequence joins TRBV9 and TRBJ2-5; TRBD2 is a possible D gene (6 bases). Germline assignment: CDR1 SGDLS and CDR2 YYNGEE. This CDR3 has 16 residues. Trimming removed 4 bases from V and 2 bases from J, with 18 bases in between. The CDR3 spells CASSTSTASEQETQYF. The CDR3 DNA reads TGTGCCAGCAGCACCTCCACGGCTAGCGAGCAAGAGACCCAGTACTTC.

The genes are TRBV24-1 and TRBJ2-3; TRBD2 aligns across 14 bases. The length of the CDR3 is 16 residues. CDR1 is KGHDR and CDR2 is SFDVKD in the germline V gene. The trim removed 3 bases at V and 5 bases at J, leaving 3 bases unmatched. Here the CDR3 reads CATSDPGTSGGDTQYF. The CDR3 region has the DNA TGTGCCACCAGTGATCCCGGGACTAGCGGGGGAGATACGCAGTATTTT.

The DNA of the CDR3 is TGTGCCAGCAGCCAAGCCTGGGACAGTGAACAAGCTTTCTTT. Its translation: CASSQAWDSEQAFF. V gene TRBV4-2 combines with J gene TRBJ1-1; 7 nucleotides line up with TRBD1. Germline V lookup: CDR1 LGHNA, CDR2 YNFKEQ. CDR3 size: 14 residues. V shed 1 base, J shed 9 bases, and the junction held 8 bases outside the gene matches.

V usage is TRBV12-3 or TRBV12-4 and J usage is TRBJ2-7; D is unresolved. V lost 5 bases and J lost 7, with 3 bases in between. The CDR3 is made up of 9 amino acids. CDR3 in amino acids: CASSREQYF. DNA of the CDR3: TGTGCCAGCAGTCGGGAGCAGTACTTC.

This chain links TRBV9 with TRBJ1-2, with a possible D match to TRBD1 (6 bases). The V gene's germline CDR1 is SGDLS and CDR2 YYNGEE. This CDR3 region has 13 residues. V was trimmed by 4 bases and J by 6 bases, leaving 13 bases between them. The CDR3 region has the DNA TGTGCCAGCAGCTATTCACAGGGAGATGGCTACACCTTC. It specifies CASSYSQGDGYTF.

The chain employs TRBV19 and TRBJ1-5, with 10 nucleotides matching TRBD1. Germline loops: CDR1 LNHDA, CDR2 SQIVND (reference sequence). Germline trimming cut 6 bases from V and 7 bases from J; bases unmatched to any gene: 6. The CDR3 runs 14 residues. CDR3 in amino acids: CASRPGQGRQPQHF. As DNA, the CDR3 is TGTGCCAGTAGACCGGGACAGGGGAGGCAGCCCCAGCATTTT.

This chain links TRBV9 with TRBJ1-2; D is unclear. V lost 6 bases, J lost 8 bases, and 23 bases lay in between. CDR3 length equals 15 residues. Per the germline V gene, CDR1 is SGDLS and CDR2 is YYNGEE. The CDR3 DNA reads TGTGCCAGCACCCTAGAGAGCCGCGGAGAGATGGGCTACACCTTC. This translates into CASTLESRGEMGYTF.

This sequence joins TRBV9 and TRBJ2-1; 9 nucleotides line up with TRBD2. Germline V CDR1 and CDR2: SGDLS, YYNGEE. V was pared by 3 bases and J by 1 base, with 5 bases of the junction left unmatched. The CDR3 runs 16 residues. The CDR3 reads CASSDIAGVSYNEQFF. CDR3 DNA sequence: TGTGCCAGCAGCGATATAGCGGGAGTGTCCTACAATGAGCAGTTCTTC.

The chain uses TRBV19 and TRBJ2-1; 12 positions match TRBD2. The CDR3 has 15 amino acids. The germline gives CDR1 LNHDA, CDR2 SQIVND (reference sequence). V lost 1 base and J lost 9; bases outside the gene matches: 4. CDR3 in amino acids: CASSIVTSGSAEQFF. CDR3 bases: TGTGCCAGTAGTATAGTGACTAGCGGGAGCGCTGAGCAGTTCTTC.

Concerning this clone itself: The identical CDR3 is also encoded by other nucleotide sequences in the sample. In DNA, the CDR3 is TGTGCCAGCAGCGTTGGGGACACCTACGAGCAGTACTTC. It encodes CASSVGDTYEQYF. The chain joins TRBV9 to TRBJ2-7; D is perhaps TRBD1 (6 bases). Between the trimmed V and J ends, which lost 2 bases and 2 bases, there was a span of 8 bases. There are 13 residues in the CDR3. The germline CDR1 and CDR2 sequences are SGDLS and YYNGEE.

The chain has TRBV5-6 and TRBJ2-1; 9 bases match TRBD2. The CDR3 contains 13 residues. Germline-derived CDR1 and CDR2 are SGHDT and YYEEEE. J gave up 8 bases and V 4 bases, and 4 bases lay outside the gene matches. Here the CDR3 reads CASSAGTSYEQFF. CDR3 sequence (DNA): TGTGCCAGCAGCGCCGGGACTAGCTATGAGCAGTTCTTC.

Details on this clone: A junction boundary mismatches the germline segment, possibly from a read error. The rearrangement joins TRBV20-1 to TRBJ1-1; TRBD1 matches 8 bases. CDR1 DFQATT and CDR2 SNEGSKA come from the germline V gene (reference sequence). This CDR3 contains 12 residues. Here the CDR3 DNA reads TGCAGTGCTAGTAAGGAAAGACAGGGGATGGATTTT. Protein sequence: CSASKERQGMDF.

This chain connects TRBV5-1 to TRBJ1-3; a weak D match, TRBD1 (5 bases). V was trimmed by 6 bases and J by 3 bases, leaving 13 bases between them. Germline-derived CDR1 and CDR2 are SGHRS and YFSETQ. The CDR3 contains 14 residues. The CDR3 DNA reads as TGCGCCAGCAAATCGTGGGGGGATGGAAACACCATATATTTT. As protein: CASKSWGDGNTIYF.

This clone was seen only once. The chain's CDR3 is CASYPGGRGIEQFF. The CDR3 nucleotides are TGTGCCAGCTACCCAGGAGGGAGGGGTATTGAGCAGTTCTTC. The chain links TRBV18 to TRBJ2-1; 7 positions match TRBD2. The J segment lost 9 bases and the V segment lost 7 bases, leaving 12 bases of the junction unmatched. Germline V lookup: CDR1 KGHSH, CDR2 LQKENI. The CDR3 contains 14 residues.

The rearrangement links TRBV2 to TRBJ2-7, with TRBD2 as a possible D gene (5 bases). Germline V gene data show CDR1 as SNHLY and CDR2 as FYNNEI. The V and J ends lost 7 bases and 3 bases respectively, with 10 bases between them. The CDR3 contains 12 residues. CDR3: CASNRGDYEQYF. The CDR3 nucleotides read TGTGCCAGCAATCGGGGAGACTACGAGCAGTACTTC.

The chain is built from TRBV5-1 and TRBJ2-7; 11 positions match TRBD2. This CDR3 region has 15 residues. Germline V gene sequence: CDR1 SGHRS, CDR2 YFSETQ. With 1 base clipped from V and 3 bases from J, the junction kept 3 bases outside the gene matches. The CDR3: CASSLTSGSVYEQYF. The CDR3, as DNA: TGCGCCAGCAGCTTGACTAGCGGGAGTGTCTACGAGCAGTACTTC.

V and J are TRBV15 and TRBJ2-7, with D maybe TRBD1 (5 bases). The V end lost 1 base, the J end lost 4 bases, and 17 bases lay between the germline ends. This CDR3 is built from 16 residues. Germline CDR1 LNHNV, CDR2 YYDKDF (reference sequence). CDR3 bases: TGTGCCACCAGCAGAGCGTTGAGTGGTCAGGGTTACGAGCAGTACTTC. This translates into CATSRALSGQGYEQYF.

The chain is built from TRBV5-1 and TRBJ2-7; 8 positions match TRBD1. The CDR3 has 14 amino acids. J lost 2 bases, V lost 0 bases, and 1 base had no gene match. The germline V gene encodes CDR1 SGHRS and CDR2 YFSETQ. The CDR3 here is CASSLGTGPYEQYF. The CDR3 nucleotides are TGCGCCAGCAGCTTGGGGACAGGGCCCTACGAGCAGTACTTC.

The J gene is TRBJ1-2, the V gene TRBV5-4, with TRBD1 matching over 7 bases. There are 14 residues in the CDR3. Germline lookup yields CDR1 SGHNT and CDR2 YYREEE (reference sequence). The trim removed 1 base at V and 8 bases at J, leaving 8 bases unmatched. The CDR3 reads CASSLTGVLRGYTF. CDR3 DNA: TGTGCCAGCAGCTTGACAGGGGTCCTACGGGGCTACACCTTC.

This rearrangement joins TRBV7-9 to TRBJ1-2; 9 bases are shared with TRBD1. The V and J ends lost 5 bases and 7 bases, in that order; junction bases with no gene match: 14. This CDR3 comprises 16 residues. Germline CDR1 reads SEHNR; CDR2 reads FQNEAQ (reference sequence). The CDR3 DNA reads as TGTGCCAGCAGCCCTTGGAAGGCACAGGGGGCTGGTGGCTACACCTTC. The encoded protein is CASSPWKAQGAGGYTF.

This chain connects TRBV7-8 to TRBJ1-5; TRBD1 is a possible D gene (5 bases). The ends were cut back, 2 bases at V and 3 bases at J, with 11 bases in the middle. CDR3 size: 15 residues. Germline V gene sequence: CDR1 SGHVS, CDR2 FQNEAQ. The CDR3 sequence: CASSLSGNNNQPQHF. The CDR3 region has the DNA TGTGCCAGCAGCTTATCAGGGAATAACAATCAGCCCCAGCATTTT.

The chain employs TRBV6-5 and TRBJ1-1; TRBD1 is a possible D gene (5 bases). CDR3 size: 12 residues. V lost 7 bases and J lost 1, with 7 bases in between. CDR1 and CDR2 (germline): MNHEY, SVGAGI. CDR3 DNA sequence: TGTGCCAGCACGACAGCGAACACTGAAGCTTTCTTT. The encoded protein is CASTTANTEAFF.

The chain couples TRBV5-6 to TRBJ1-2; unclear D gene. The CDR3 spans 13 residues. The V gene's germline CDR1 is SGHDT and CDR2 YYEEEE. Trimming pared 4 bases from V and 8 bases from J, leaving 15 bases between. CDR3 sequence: CASSPGGGSGYTF. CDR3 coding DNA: TGTGCCAGCAGCCCCGGAGGAGGGAGCGGCTACACCTTC.

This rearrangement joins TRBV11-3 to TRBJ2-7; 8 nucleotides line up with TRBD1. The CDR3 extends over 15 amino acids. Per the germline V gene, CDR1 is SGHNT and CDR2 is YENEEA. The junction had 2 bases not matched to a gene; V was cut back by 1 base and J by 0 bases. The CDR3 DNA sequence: TGTGCCAGCAGCTTAGTCGGGACAGGCTCCTACGAGCAGTACTTC. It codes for CASSLVGTGSYEQYF.

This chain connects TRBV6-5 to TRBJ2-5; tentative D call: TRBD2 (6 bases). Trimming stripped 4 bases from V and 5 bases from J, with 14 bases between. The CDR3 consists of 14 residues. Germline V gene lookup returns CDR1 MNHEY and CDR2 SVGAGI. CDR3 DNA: TGTGCCAGCAGTTCGGGTGACGCGGGGGAGACCCAGTACTTC. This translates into CASSSGDAGETQYF.

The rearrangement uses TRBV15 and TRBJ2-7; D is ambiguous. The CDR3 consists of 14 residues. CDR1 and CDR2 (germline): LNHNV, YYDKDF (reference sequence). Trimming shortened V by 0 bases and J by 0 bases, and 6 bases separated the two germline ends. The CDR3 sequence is CATSRESGSYEQYF. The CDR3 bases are TGTGCCACCAGCAGAGAGTCAGGCTCCTACGAGCAGTACTTC.

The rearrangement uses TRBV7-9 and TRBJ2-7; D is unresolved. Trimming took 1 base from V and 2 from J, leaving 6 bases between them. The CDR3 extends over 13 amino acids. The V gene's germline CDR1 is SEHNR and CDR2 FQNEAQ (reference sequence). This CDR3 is CASSLGRAYEQYF. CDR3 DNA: TGTGCCAGCAGCTTAGGTCGGGCCTACGAGCAGTACTTC.